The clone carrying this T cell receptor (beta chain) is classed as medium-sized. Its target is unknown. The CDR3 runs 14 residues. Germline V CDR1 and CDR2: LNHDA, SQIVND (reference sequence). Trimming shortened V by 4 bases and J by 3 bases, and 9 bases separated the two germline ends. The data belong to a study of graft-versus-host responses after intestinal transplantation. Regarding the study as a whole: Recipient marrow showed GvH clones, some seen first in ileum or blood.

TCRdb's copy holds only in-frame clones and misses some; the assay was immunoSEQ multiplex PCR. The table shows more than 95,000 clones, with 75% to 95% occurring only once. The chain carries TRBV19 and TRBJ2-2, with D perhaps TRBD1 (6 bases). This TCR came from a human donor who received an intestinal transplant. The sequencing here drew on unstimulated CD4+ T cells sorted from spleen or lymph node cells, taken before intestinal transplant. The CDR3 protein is CASSTGAHTGELFF. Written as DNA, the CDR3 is TGTGCCAGTAGTACAGGGGCCCACACCGGGGAGCTGTTTTTT.